The 29 T cell receptor beta chains reported below all come from one sample, sequenced in a study of shared clonotypes between healthy human individuals. Only in-frame clones appear in the TCRdb table, and some are missing; sequencing was by immunoSEQ multiplex PCR. The sample lists approximately 250,000 clones, 60% to 80% occurring once. Sample: memory CD4+ T cells sorted from blood. Subset meaning: CD45RA-negative fraction. Every receptor here comes from a man aged 25-45 years in good health.

This clone was seen more than once but under ten times. The rearrangement joins TRBV7-7 to TRBJ2-2, with D maybe TRBD2 (5 bases). The CDR3 has 15 amino acids. V was trimmed by 4 bases and J by 0 bases, leaving 9 bases between them. The V gene's germline CDR1 is SSHAT and CDR2 FNYEAQ (reference sequence). CDR3 loop: CASSSDSTNTGELFF. The CDR3 DNA sequence: TGTGCCAGCAGCTCGGACTCGACGAACACCGGGGAGCTGTTTTTT.

This clone appeared a few times. The rearrangement joins TRBV10-3 to TRBJ1-1; D unclear. Per the germline V gene, CDR1 is ENHRY and CDR2 is SYGVKD. V was pared by 0 bases and J by 0 bases, with 5 bases between. The CDR3 runs 14 residues. CDR3 sequence: CAISESRMNTEAFF. The CDR3 nucleotides read TGTGCCATCAGTGAGTCCCGGATGAACACTGAAGCTTTCTTT.

The chain recombines TRBV7-2 with TRBJ1-2; possibly TRBD1 for D (5 bases). Between the trimmed V and J ends, which lost 4 bases and 4 bases, there was a span of 22 bases. From germline, CDR1 is SGHTA and CDR2 FQGNSA. The CDR3 is 17 amino acids. The CDR3 is CASSSGRLGEPGYGYTF. The CDR3 bases are TGTGCCAGCAGCTCGGGACGCCTTGGAGAACCGGGCTATGGCTACACCTTC.

The rearrangement uses TRBV11-3 and TRBJ2-7; TRBD2 matches at 7 bases. Germline assignment: CDR1 SGHNT and CDR2 YENEEA. Germline trimming cut 0 bases from V and 6 bases from J; bases unmatched to any gene: 2. The CDR3 extends over 13 amino acids. This CDR3 reads CASSLEGRGEQYF. CDR3 nucleotides: TGTGCCAGCAGCTTAGAGGGGAGGGGCGAGCAGTACTTC.

This clone came up many times. Distinct nucleotide sequences in the sample also encode this CDR3. The rearrangement links TRBV29-1 to TRBJ1-1; D remains ambiguous. V lost 1 base and J 1 base, leaving 7 bases between the germline ends. The CDR3 length is 13 residues. Germline CDR1 and CDR2: SQVTM and ANQGSEA. This chain's CDR3 is CSVEGGGNTEAFF. The CDR3 nucleotides are TGCAGCGTTGAAGGGGGAGGGAACACTGAAGCTTTCTTT.

The chain recombines TRBV6-6 with TRBJ1-5; D is possibly TRBD1 (5 bases). V lost 6 bases and J lost 2, with 17 bases in between. The CDR3 length is 16 residues. CDR1 and CDR2 (germline): MNHNY, SVGAGI (reference sequence). DNA of the CDR3: TGTGCCAGCAGATCCACTCAGGGAAGCGGCAATCAGCCCCAGCATTTT. Translated, it gives CASRSTQGSGNQPQHF.

The rearrangement links TRBV9 to TRBJ2-2; D may correspond to TRBD1 or TRBD2 (5 bases each). CDR3 length: 14 amino acids. Germline V lookup: CDR1 SGDLS, CDR2 YYNGEE. Between the trimmed V and J ends, which lost 2 bases and 7 bases, there was a span of 12 bases. The CDR3 is CASSVRGLGGELFF. The CDR3 bases are TGTGCCAGCAGCGTGAGGGGCCTCGGCGGGGAGCTGTTTTTT.

The table lists this clone with a few counts. V usage is TRBV5-4 and J usage is TRBJ2-5, with 8 bases lining up with TRBD2. Germline V gene sequence: CDR1 SGHNT, CDR2 YYREEE (reference sequence). The junction had 16 bases not matched to a gene; V was cut back by 1 base and J by 5 bases. The CDR3 is made up of 18 amino acids. The CDR3 protein is CASSLTHKNGRAGETQYF. The CDR3, as DNA: TGTGCCAGCAGCTTGACCCATAAGAACGGGAGGGCCGGGGAGACCCAGTACTTC.

This clone was seen more than once but under ten times. The rearrangement joins TRBV6-1 to TRBJ1-5, with D maybe TRBD1 (6 bases). The germline V gene has CDR1 MNHNS and CDR2 SASEGT. The V end lost 5 bases, the J end lost 6 bases, and 17 bases lay between the germline ends. This CDR3 is built from 15 residues. This CDR3 is CASSRGEGVGQPQHF. The CDR3 DNA sequence: TGTGCCAGCAGTCGGGGGGAGGGGGTAGGTCAGCCCCAGCATTTT.

This clone was detected a few times. The J gene is TRBJ2-5, the V gene TRBV7-9, with 7 bases fitting TRBD2. This CDR3 is built from 14 residues. J lost 2 bases, V lost 5 bases, and 5 bases had no gene match. The germline CDR1 and CDR2 sequences are SEHNR and FQNEAQ (reference sequence). The CDR3 coding sequence is TGTGCCAGCAGCCCTGCTAGCGGACAAGAGACCCAGTACTTC. This translates into CASSPASGQETQYF. Full variable domain (outside the CDR3, taken from reference TRBV7-9 and TRBJ2-5): DTGVSQNPRHKITKRGQNVTFRCDPISEHNRLYWYRQTLGQGPEFLTYFQNEAQLEKSRLLSDRFSAERPKGSFSTLEIQRTEQGDSAMYLCASSPASGQETQYFGPGTRLLVL.

The V gene is TRBV11-2, the J gene TRBJ2-3; TRBD1 might be the D (5 bases). Germline V gene sequence: CDR1 SGHAT, CDR2 FQNNGV. V gave up 6 bases and J gave up 4 bases, with 14 bases separating them. This CDR3 is built from 14 residues. The CDR3 protein is CASRRPGKADTQYF. The CDR3 region has the DNA TGTGCCAGCAGAAGGCCAGGGAAGGCAGATACGCAGTATTTT.

The chain recombines TRBV14 with TRBJ2-7, with 7 bases matching TRBD2. V was pared by 1 base and J by 7 bases, with 7 bases of the junction left unmatched. The CDR3 totals 14 residues. Germline CDR1 and CDR2: SGHDN and FVKESK. The CDR3 sequence is CASSQVRLAGEQYF. The CDR3 DNA is TGTGCCAGCAGCCAAGTTAGACTAGCTGGTGAGCAGTACTTC.

With respect to this clone: Other DNA sequences in the same sample also yield this CDR3. The chain combines TRBV27 with TRBJ2-7, with a tentative D call TRBD1 (6 bases). V dropped 5 bases and J dropped 6 bases, with 14 bases sitting between them. This CDR3 is built from 13 residues. Germline CDR1 is MNHEY and CDR2 is SMNVEV (reference sequence). The CDR3 is CASSHPQGGEQYF. The CDR3 nucleotides are TGTGCCAGCAGTCACCCGCAAGGGGGCGAGCAGTACTTC.

This chain's CDR3 is CAWRTGPYGYTF. CDR3 sequence (DNA): TGTGCCTGGAGAACAGGCCCCTATGGCTACACCTTC. This chain uses TRBV30 with TRBJ1-2; perhaps TRBD1 as D (5 bases). The CDR3 totals 12 residues. In germline, CDR1 is GTSNPN, CDR2 SVGIG (reference sequence). Trimming removed 3 bases at V and 4 bases at J, with 9 bases between.

The V call is TRBV27, the J call TRBJ1-1; D perhaps matches TRBD1 (5 bases). CDR1 and CDR2 from the germline V gene are MNHEY and SMNVEV (reference sequence). Trimming took off 2 bases at V and 0 bases at J, with 10 bases between the two ends. The CDR3 is made up of 15 amino acids. The CDR3 sequence: CASSLGGGLNTEAFF. CDR3 DNA: TGTGCCAGCAGTTTAGGGGGAGGATTGAACACTGAAGCTTTCTTT.

This clone was seen only a few times. The chain joins TRBV28 to TRBJ2-5; 10 positions agree with TRBD1. Germline V CDR1 and CDR2: MDHEN, SYDVKM. The CDR3 has 13 residues. V dropped 7 bases and J dropped 5; count of bases not matched to a gene: 4. The CDR3 sequence is CASKGQGMETQYF. For the CDR3, the DNA is TGTGCCAGCAAGGGACAGGGGATGGAGACCCAGTACTTC.

The gene calls are TRBV7-3 and TRBJ2-3; D perhaps matches TRBD2 (6 bases). This CDR3 contains 14 residues. Trimming took off 3 bases at V and 9 bases at J, with 16 bases between the two ends. CDR1 and CDR2 (germline): SGHTA, FQGTGA. The CDR3, as DNA: TGTGCCAGCAGCTTGGGGGGACTGAGGGGAACGCAGTATTTT. Its protein is CASSLGGLRGTQYF. Full variable domain (remainder filled in from reference TRBV7-3 and TRBJ2-3): GAGVSQTPSNKVTEKGKYVELRCDPISGHTALYWYRQSLGQGPEFLIYFQGTGAADDSGLPNDRFFAVRPEGSVSTLKIQRTERGDSAVYLCASSLGGLRGTQYFGPGTRLTVL.

The chain employs TRBV5-1 and TRBJ2-3; TRBD1 agrees at 10 bases. After removal of 5 bases from V and 5 bases from J, the junction contained 5 bases not matched to a gene. This CDR3 is built from 14 residues. Looked up from germline, CDR1 is SGHRS and CDR2 is YFSETQ. The CDR3 coding sequence is TGCGCCAGCAGGAGACAGGGGGCCGGAGATACGCAGTATTTT. It is translated as CASRRQGAGDTQYF.

The chain is built from TRBV1 and TRBJ1-1; the table's TRBD1 call for D was not verified on the DNA. TRBV1 constitutes a pseudogene. This CDR3 spans 12 amino acids. This chain's CDR3 is CPRQGFGTEAFF. As DNA, the CDR3 is TGCCCCCGACAGGGGTTTGGCACTGAAGCTTTCTTT.

This chain connects TRBV5-1 to TRBJ1-1; TRBD1 might be the D (6 bases). Deletions cut 2 bases from V and 7 bases from J, with 12 bases between. The CDR3 runs 13 residues. From germline, CDR1 is SGHRS and CDR2 YFSETQ. The CDR3 DNA is TGCGCCAGCAGCTTACAGGGTGACGGTGAAGCTTTCTTT. Protein product: CASSLQGDGEAFF.

V and J are TRBV7-9 and TRBJ1-3, with D possibly matching TRBD1 (6 bases). This CDR3 comprises 15 residues. V was shortened by 5 bases and J by 3 bases, with 14 bases between the two germline ends. Germline values: CDR1 SEHNR, CDR2 FQNEAQ (reference sequence). For the CDR3, the DNA is TGTGCCAGCAGCGTCGACACAGGGTATGGAAACACCATATATTTT. Its translation: CASSVDTGYGNTIYF.

Worth noting for this clone: Other DNA sequences in the same sample also yield this CDR3. This CDR3 is CASSPQQETQYF. The CDR3 DNA is TGTGCCAGCAGCCCACAGCAGGAGACCCAGTACTTC. The V and J genes are TRBV2 and TRBJ2-5; D not resolved. The ends were cut back, 6 bases at V and 5 bases at J, with 10 bases in the middle. Per the germline V gene, CDR1 is SNHLY and CDR2 is FYNNEI. This CDR3 has 12 amino acids.

The V and J genes are TRBV4-2 and TRBJ1-1; D is ambiguous. This CDR3 is built from 14 residues. The V and J ends lost 0 bases and 5 bases respectively, with 10 bases between them. Germline loops: CDR1 LGHNA, CDR2 YNFKEQ. In DNA, the CDR3 is TGTGCCAGCAGCCAAGATGAGGGTTGGACTGAAGCTTTCTTT. This translates into CASSQDEGWTEAFF.

This chain links TRBV5-1 with TRBJ2-5; 7 positions match TRBD1. The CDR3 has 13 residues. The germline V gene has CDR1 SGHRS and CDR2 YFSETQ. V lost 4 bases and J lost 3; bases outside the gene matches: 3. CDR3 sequence reads: CASSPGGKETQYF. CDR3 sequence (DNA): TGCGCCAGCAGCCCAGGGGGAAAAGAGACCCAGTACTTC. The full variable domain, with the rest looked up from reference TRBV5-1 and TRBJ2-5, is KAGVTQTPRYLIKTRGQQVTLSCSPISGHRSVSWYQQTPGQGLQFLFEYFSETQRNKGNFPGRFSGRQFSNSRSEMNVSTLELGDSALYLCASSPGGKETQYFGPGTRLLVL.

J is TRBJ2-7 and V is TRBV5-1, with a possible D match to TRBD1 (5 bases). The germline V gene has CDR1 SGHRS and CDR2 YFSETQ. This CDR3 comprises 15 residues. The V gene lost 2 bases and the J gene lost 2 bases, with 14 bases spanning the gap. CDR3 region: CASSLDGAPTYEQYF. In DNA form, the CDR3 reads TGCGCCAGCAGCTTAGATGGGGCCCCCACCTACGAGCAGTACTTC.

This clone was counted a few times. The chain uses TRBV27 and TRBJ2-7; 8 nucleotides line up with TRBD2. The CDR3 spans 13 residues. Per the germline V gene, CDR1 is MNHEY and CDR2 is SMNVEV (reference sequence). After removal of 3 bases from V and 6 bases from J, the junction contained 4 bases not matched to a gene. CDR3 sequence: CASSFREGTEQYF. The CDR3 DNA sequence: TGTGCCAGCAGTTTTCGGGAGGGCACCGAGCAGTACTTC.

This clone was detected a few times. The J gene is TRBJ1-1, the V gene TRBV29-1; D is unresolved. Germline V lookup: CDR1 SQVTM, CDR2 ANQGSEA. Trimming pared 5 bases from V and 1 base from J, leaving 14 bases between. The CDR3 loop spans 14 amino acids. The CDR3 sequence is CSVSPKVGNTEAFF. The CDR3 DNA follows: TGCAGCGTTTCCCCCAAGGTGGGGAACACTGAAGCTTTCTTT.

The chain links TRBV29-1 to TRBJ1-2; 10 positions match TRBD1. The CDR3 totals 12 residues. V shed 7 bases and J 5 bases; nucleotides not matched to a gene: 4. Germline values: CDR1 SQVTM, CDR2 ANQGSEA. The CDR3 DNA reads as TGCAGCGCCCGGACAGGGGGATATGGCTACACCTTC. Protein: CSARTGGYGYTF.

A remark on this clone: Since a far larger clone is one base different, this is likely a read error. This CDR3 is also generated by other DNA sequences in the sample. V usage is TRBV5-1 and J usage is TRBJ2-1; weak D call: TRBD2 (5 bases). Germline V gene data show CDR1 as SGHRS and CDR2 as YFSETQ. Trimming cost V 5 bases and J 4 bases, with 19 bases left between them. This CDR3 is 16 amino acids long. The CDR3, as DNA: TGCGCCAGCAGAGGACTCCGGGATTACCTATACAATGAGCAGTTCTTC. Residues: CASRGLRDYLYNEQFF.